This is a list of T cell receptor beta chains from one sample in a study of blood T cell repertoires in COVID-19. Libraries were prepared by immunoSEQ multiplex PCR; TCRdb keeps only in-frame clonotypes and omits some of them. The sample holds 350,000 to 450,000 clones, 80% to 95% seen once. Sequenced input: PBMCs or T cells enriched from blood (not recorded which). The receptor source for this set is a middle-aged woman who had been exposed to COVID-19. Both conserved end residues are part of each CDR3.

V gene	J gene	CDR3 protein
TRBV7-8	TRBJ1-2	CASSFSGTGYGYTF
TRBV30	TRBJ1-6	CAWSMGQGNSPLHF
TRBV3-1/TRBV3-2	TRBJ1-2	CASSQGSGAGPYGYTF
TRBV9	TRBJ1-1	CASSVGIGGVPRFTEAFF
TRBV24-1	TRBJ2-3	CATSDSGLAGAAF
TRBV11-2	TRBJ1-2	CASSGRQGARGYTF
TRBV10-1	TRBJ2-2	CASRLQENTGELFF
TRBV18	TRBJ2-7	CASSRAPGEIYEQYF
TRBV15	TRBJ1-1	CATSRDLMVAGGKAFF
TRBV6-2/TRBV6-3	TRBJ2-7	CASSQQAYEQYF
TRBV19	TRBJ2-2	CASSITGANTGELFF
TRBV25-1	TRBJ1-2	CASSGRTGTPSGLGYTF
TRBV6-2/TRBV6-3	TRBJ2-3	CASSDPRTSGGSDTQYF
TRBV5-1	TRBJ2-2	CASSLVQGFPGELFF
TRBV9	TRBJ1-6	CASSPGQGKNSPLHF
TRBV5-1	TRBJ2-2	CASSHQAGINTGELFF
TRBV4-1	TRBJ1-4	CASSQTDSLTTNEKLFF